This T cell receptor beta chain comes out of a study of beta chain features in type 1 diabetes. Points from the study as a whole: Here, the possible influence of HLA type (on TCRB rearrangement) remained unresolved. When Type 1 diabetes patients were examined, their TCRB CDR3s proved moderately but significantly shorter in all four CD4+ subsets. Type 1 diabetes patients had fewer VDJ junction insertions and more deletions.

Comments on this clone: Its antigen is not known. This CDR3 is also generated by other DNA sequences in the sample.

Donors underwent one heparinised blood draw, about 0.12 L on average. Unmatched junction bases numbered 5, after V lost 2 bases and J lost 6 bases. The CDR3 runs 14 residues. Per germline, CDR1 SGHTA and CDR2 FQGNSA. Sequencing targeted expressed TCRB transcripts, as all isolated RNA had been reverse transcribed. For naive, central memory and regulatory T cell samples, reads averaged about 3.5 million. Some clones are missing from TCRdb's copy, which holds only in-frame ones; the method was immunoSEQ multiplex PCR. The repertoire holds 300,000 to 400,000 clones, with 8% to 10% as singletons. The chain employs TRBV7-2 and TRBJ2-3; 7 positions match TRBD2. This TCR derives from a man aged 30-40 years with type 1 diabetes. Material: central memory CD4+ T cells from blood. The CDR3 coding sequence is TGTGCCAGCAGCTTACTAAGCGGGACGGATACGCAGTATTTT. Encoded protein: CASSLLSGTDTQYF.